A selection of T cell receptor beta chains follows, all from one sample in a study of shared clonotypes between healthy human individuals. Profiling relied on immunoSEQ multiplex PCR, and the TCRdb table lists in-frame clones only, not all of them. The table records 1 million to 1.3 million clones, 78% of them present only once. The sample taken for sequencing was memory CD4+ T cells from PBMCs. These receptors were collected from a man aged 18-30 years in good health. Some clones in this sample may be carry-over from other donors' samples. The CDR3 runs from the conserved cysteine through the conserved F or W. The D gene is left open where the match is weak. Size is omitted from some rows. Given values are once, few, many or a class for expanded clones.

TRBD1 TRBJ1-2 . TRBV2 CASSARQGGFGGYTF TGTGCCAGCAGTGCCCGACAGGGGGGTTTTGGTGGCTACACCTTC
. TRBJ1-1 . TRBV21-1 CASPKGAVNTEAFF TGTGCCAGCCCCAAGGGGGCGGTGAACACTGAAGCTTTCTTT
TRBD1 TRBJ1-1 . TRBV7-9 CASSSSGTGPTEAFF TGTGCCAGCAGCTCCTCCGGGACAGGGCCAACTGAAGCTTTCTTT
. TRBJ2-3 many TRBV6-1 CASDPAADTQYF TGTGCCAGCGATCCGGCGGCAGATACGCAGTATTTT
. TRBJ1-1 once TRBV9 CASSEDIMNTEAFF TGTGCCAGCAGCGAAGACATAATGAACACTGAAGCTTTCTTT
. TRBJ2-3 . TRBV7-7 CASSPRQVTDTQYF TGTGCCAGCAGCCCCCGACAGGTCACAGATACGCAGTATTTT
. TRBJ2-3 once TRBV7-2 CASGGASTDTQYF TGTGCCAGCGGCGGAGCCAGCACAGATACGCAGTATTTT
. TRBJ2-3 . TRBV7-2 CASSVRGDVYTDTQYF TGTGCCAGCAGCGTAAGGGGTGATGTCTACACAGATACGCAGTATTTT
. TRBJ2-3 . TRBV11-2 CASSSGTGSTDTQYF TGTGCCAGCAGTTCCGGGACTGGGAGCACAGATACGCAGTATTTT
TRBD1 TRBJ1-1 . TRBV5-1 CASSLGRDSEAFF TGCGCCAGCAGCTTGGGACGGGACAGCGAAGCTTTCTTT
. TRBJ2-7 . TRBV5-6 CASSLKGDTDAYEQYF TGTGCCAGCAGCTTGAAGGGGGACACGGATGCCTACGAGCAGTACTTC
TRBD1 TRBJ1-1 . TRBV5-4 CASSPRGLTEAFF TGTGCCAGCAGCCCCAGGGGGCTCACTGAAGCTTTCTTT
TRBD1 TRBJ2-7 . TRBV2 CASSPGQGASYEQYF TGTGCCAGCAGCCCTGGACAGGGGGCCTCCTACGAGCAGTACTTC
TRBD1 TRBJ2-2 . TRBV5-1 CASSLVPGQGNTGELFF TGCGCCAGCAGCTTGGTTCCGGGACAGGGAAACACCGGGGAGCTGTTTTTT
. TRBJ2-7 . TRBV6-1 CASSVKGDEQYF TGTGCCAGCAGTGTAAAGGGGGACGAGCAGTACTTC
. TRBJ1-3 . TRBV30 CAWSVERSGNTIYF TGTGCCTGGAGTGTGGAGCGCTCTGGAAACACCATATATTTT